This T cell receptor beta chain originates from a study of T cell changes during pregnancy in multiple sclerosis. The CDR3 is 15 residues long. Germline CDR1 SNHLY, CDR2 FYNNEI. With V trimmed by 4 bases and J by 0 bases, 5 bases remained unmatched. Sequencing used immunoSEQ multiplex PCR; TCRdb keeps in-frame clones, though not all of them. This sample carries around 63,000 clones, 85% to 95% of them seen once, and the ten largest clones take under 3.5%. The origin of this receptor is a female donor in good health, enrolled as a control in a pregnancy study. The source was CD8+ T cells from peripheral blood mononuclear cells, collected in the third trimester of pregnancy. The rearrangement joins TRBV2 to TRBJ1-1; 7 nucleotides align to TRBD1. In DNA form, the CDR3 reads TGTGCCAGCAGTGCGGAGGGGGCGGTGAACACTGAAGCTTTCTTT. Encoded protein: CASSAEGAVNTEAFF. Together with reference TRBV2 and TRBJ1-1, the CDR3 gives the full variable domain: EPEVTQTPSHQVTQMGQEVILRCVPISNHLYFYWYRQILGQKVEFLVSFYNNEISEKSEIFDDQFSVERPDGSNFTLKIRSTKLEDSAMYFCASSAEGAVNTEAFFGQGTRLTVV.